The table lists the clone carrying this TCR gamma chain with a few counts. Its specificity is unknown. The source of the sample is a study of Vδ1+ human thymocytes. Notes on the study in general: Thymic TRG and TRD repertoires appeared highly polyclonal, with Gaussian CDR3 length distributions.

Sequences come from RNA converted to cDNA by reverse transcription. The CDR3 regions were amplified by multiplex PCR from V-gene primers to a constant-region primer. TCRdb reprocessed the multiplex PCR reads using CATT. Here the sample spans 10,000 or so gamma-chain clones, roughly two fifths being singletons. CDR1 is EGSNGY, CDR2 YDSYNSKV, per germline. V was pared by 1 base and J by 0 bases, with 12 bases of the junction left unmatched. This CDR3 region has 17 residues. The sample comprised Vdelta1+ gamma-delta thymocytes from the thymus. The subset: FACS-sorted CD3+ TCRalphabeta- TCRVdelta1+ TCRVdelta2- thymocytes. V usage is TRGV2 and J usage is TRGJ1 or TRGJ2. The clonotype comes from a boy under two years old who had congenital heart surgery. Here the CDR3 reads CATWDGPLIPNYYKKLF. The DNA of the CDR3 is TGTGCCACCTGGGACGGCCCCCTCATTCCGAATTATTATAAGAAACTCTTT.